The entry below gives a single T cell receptor beta chain sequence along with its context. No antigen is known for it. This record belongs to a study of memory CD4+ T cells and cytomegalovirus serostatus. This CDR3 has 18 amino acids. Germline V lookup: CDR1 MDHEN, CDR2 SYDVKM. V gave up 3 bases and J gave up 2 bases, with 23 bases separating them. TCRdb's table, derived via immunoSEQ multiplex PCR, lists solely in-frame clones and lacks some. The profile shows just over 25,000 clones, approximately 71% of them singletons. The sort gate was single viable CD3+CD4+CD8-CD45RO+ cells for memory CD4+ T cells. Notes on the study in general: CD4+ memory repertoires contained about 40% of the 164 reported CMV TCRbeta sequences.

The specimen was memory CD4+ T cells from blood. This rearrangement joins TRBV28 to TRBJ2-7; tentatively, D is TRBD1 (5 bases). This TCR was recovered from an adult in good health and CMV-seronegative. The CDR3 sequence: CASSFAPLHTGHTYEQYF. The CDR3 coding sequence is TGTGCCAGCAGTTTTGCGCCCCTCCATACAGGCCATACCTACGAGCAGTACTTC.